Listed here is a single T cell receptor (beta chain). Its antigen is not identified. The germline V gene encodes CDR1 SGHNT and CDR2 YYREEE (reference sequence). V was trimmed by 4 bases and J by 2 bases, leaving 18 bases between them. The CDR3 runs 16 residues. The source of the sample is a study of T-cell memory formation after mild COVID-19. Study as a whole: TCR clusters were largely donor specific.

Overall study results and limits: Researchers found some responding clones in pre-infection memory, a sign that cross-reactive memory joined.

Via MiXCR, TCRdb re-called the 5' RACE reads, giving one row per CDR3 protein. This table holds a few hundred thousand distinct CDR3 sequences, approximately 16% found once. The receptor was isolated from a man between 18 and 29 years old who had mild COVID-19 (a few samples of this study predate the infection). Cell type and time point are not known. Sequencing input: PBMCs or a T cell subset sorted from them (not recorded which). The V and J genes are TRBV5-4 and TRBJ1-1, with D unresolved. This chain's CDR3 is CASSPLPPLPNTEAFF. CDR3 in DNA: TGTGCCAGCAGCCCCTTGCCTCCGCTGCCAAACACTGAAGCTTTCTTT.